This T cell receptor beta chain derives from a study of Ad26.COV2.S vaccination and SARS-CoV-2 variants. Trimming cost V 4 bases and J 5 bases, with 15 bases left between them. Per the germline V gene, CDR1 is SGDLS and CDR2 is YYNGEE. The CDR3 totals 14 residues. Treatment: 15 to 20 received Ad26.COV2.S at low or high dose, single or two shots; about 5 received placebo; per-sample allocation not given. Material that was analyzed had been drawn on day 63 after the first vaccine or placebo injection. A Boston donor was an adult aged 18-55 years. Measured with immunoSEQ multiplex PCR; TCRdb has only the in-frame clones, and not every one. The sample holds more than 300,000 clones, approximately 86% seen once. Study results and limitations: Similar non-spike TCR breadth was observed in recipients of vaccine and of placebo.

In its sample, this clone was seen once. Its specificity is not known. This chain uses TRBV9 with TRBJ2-5; D perhaps matches TRBD2 (5 bases). Specimen: peripheral blood, collected in a trial of Ad26.COV2.S vaccine versus placebo. The receptor was derived from a person between 18 and 60 years old who received the Ad26.COV2.S COVID-19 vaccine or a placebo. CDR3 residues: CASSPRRGGETQYF. In nucleotides, the CDR3 is TGTGCCAGCAGCCCCCGTCGGGGTGGGGAGACCCAGTACTTC.